These 22 T cell receptor beta chains came from one sample sequenced in a study of blood T cell repertoires in COVID-19. Profiling relied on immunoSEQ multiplex PCR, and the TCRdb table lists in-frame clones only, not all of them. This sample has roughly 120,000 clones, with roughly 87% found just once. Sequencing was done on a sample of peripheral blood. These receptors were collected from a human donor in a cohort sampled during active COVID-19.

The chain recombines TRBV9 with TRBJ2-7, with 13 bases aligning to TRBD2. The CDR3 sequence is 16 residues long. The trim removed 4 bases at V and 1 base at J, leaving 5 bases unmatched. CDR1 and CDR2 from the germline V gene are SGDLS and YYNGEE. CDR3 sequence reads: CASSPRLAGGSYEQYF. Here the CDR3 DNA reads TGTGCCAGCAGCCCAAGACTAGCGGGGGGTTCCTACGAGCAGTACTTC. The full variable domain, rest sourced from reference TRBV9 and TRBJ2-7, is DSGVTQTPKHLITATGQRVTLRCSPRSGDLSVYWYQQSLDQGLQFLIQYYNGEERAKGNILERFSAQQFPDLHSELNLSSLELGDSALYFCASSPRLAGGSYEQYFGPGTRLTVT.

The DNA of the CDR3 is TGTGCCACTTCGGGACAGGGCTCCTACGAGCAGTACTTC. Protein sequence: CATSGQGSYEQYF. The gene calls are TRBV15 and TRBJ2-7; 9 bases are shared with TRBD1. The CDR3 length is 13 residues. Per germline, CDR1 LNHNV and CDR2 YYDKDF (reference sequence). V shed 9 bases, J shed 0 bases, and the junction held 3 bases outside the gene matches.

The J gene is TRBJ2-5, the V gene TRBV27, with a tentative D call TRBD2 (7 bases). V was trimmed by 5 bases and J by 7 bases, leaving 20 bases between them. The germline gives CDR1 MNHEY, CDR2 SMNVEV (reference sequence). The CDR3 loop spans 15 amino acids. The CDR3 loop reads CASSPPSGGGGTQYF. In DNA, the CDR3 is TGTGCCAGCAGTCCCCCCAGTGGGGGAGGGGGGACCCAGTACTTC.

This chain links TRBV19 with TRBJ1-1; no clear D. V lost 3 bases and J lost 1, with 6 bases in between. Germline V CDR1 and CDR2: LNHDA, SQIVND (reference sequence). The CDR3 contains 13 residues. CDR3 coding DNA: TGTGCCAGTAGTATGGAGCGGAACACTGAAGCTTTCTTT. Amino acids: CASSMERNTEAFF.

This clone appeared once. The chain is built from TRBV5-1 and TRBJ2-3; a possible D gene is TRBD2 (6 bases). CDR1 and CDR2 (germline): SGHRS, YFSETQ. The CDR3 length is 16 residues. With 4 bases removed from V and 0 bases from J, the gap between germline ends came to 15 bases. The CDR3 DNA sequence: TGCGCCAGCAGCCGAGGGAGGACGGCTAGCACAGATACGCAGTATTTT. Translating it yields CASSRGRTASTDTQYF. The full variable domain, with the rest looked up from reference TRBV5-1 and TRBJ2-3, is KAGVTQTPRYLIKTRGQQVTLSCSPISGHRSVSWYQQTPGQGLQFLFEYFSETQRNKGNFPGRFSGRQFSNSRSEMNVSTLELGDSALYLCASSRGRTASTDTQYFGPGTRLTVL.

The rearrangement uses TRBV7-2 and TRBJ2-3; D gene unclear. CDR1 and CDR2 (germline): SGHTA, FQGNSA. The CDR3 runs 15 residues. V was trimmed by 2 bases and J by 4 bases, leaving 13 bases between them. CDR3 nucleotides: TGTGCCAGCAGCTTAACTATGCTGTCCCCAGATACGCAGTATTTT. It translates to CASSLTMLSPDTQYF. The full variable domain, rest sourced from reference TRBV7-2 and TRBJ2-3, is GAGVSQSPSNKVTEKGKDVELRCDPISGHTALYWYRQSLGQGLEFLIYFQGNSAPDKSGLPSDRFSAERTGGSVSTLTIQRTQQEDSAVYLCASSLTMLSPDTQYFGPGTRLTVL.

The V and J genes are TRBV5-5 and TRBJ1-1; possibly TRBD1 for D (6 bases). The CDR3 loop spans 14 amino acids. Germline V gene data show CDR1 as SGHKS and CDR2 as YYEKEE (reference sequence). Trimming removed 4 bases at V and 1 base at J, with 11 bases between. The CDR3 spells CASSTGQTNTEAFF. CDR3 coding DNA: TGTGCCAGCAGCACCGGACAGACGAACACTGAAGCTTTCTTT.

The chain joins TRBV6-6 to TRBJ2-7; D possibly corresponds to TRBD1 (6 bases). The germline V and J ends were trimmed by 5 bases and 2 bases, with 13 bases remaining between them. The CDR3 loop spans 14 amino acids. Germline-derived CDR1 and CDR2 are MNHNY and SVGAGI (reference sequence). The CDR3 DNA follows: TGTGCCAGCAGTCGTGGGACACCCCCCTACGAGCAGTACTTC. Its translation: CASSRGTPPYEQYF.

The rearrangement uses TRBV5-1 and TRBJ1-2; 8 bases line up with TRBD1. With V trimmed by 3 bases and J by 4 bases, 5 bases remained unmatched. CDR3 length: 14 amino acids. From germline, CDR1 is SGHRS and CDR2 YFSETQ. The CDR3 loop is CASSSDRARYGYTF. In nucleotides, the CDR3 is TGCGCCAGCAGCTCGGACAGGGCCCGCTATGGCTACACCTTC.

The J gene is TRBJ1-2, the V gene TRBV7-9, with TRBD1 matching 11 bases. The V segment lost 2 bases and the J segment 7 bases; nucleotides outside the gene matches: 9. There are 16 residues in the CDR3. CDR1 is SEHNR and CDR2 is FQNEAQ in the germline V gene (reference sequence). CDR3 protein: CASSLYSGQGAIGYTF. In nucleotides, the CDR3 is TGTGCCAGCAGCTTATATAGTGGACAGGGGGCGATTGGCTACACCTTC.

This clone showed up just a few times. The genes are TRBV7-8 and TRBJ2-7, with 10 bases matching TRBD2. The trim removed 5 bases at V and 1 base at J, leaving 8 bases unmatched. The CDR3 sequence is 16 residues long. Germline-derived CDR1 and CDR2 are SGHVS and FQNEAQ. Written as DNA, the CDR3 is TGTGCCAGCAGCCCCCGTACTAGCGGGACATCCTACGAGCAGTACTTC. This sequence encodes CASSPRTSGTSYEQYF.

The V call is TRBV5-4, the J call TRBJ2-5, with 8 bases lining up with TRBD1. CDR1 is SGHNT and CDR2 is YYREEE in the germline V gene (reference sequence). J lost 4 bases, V lost 3 bases, and 11 bases had no gene match. The CDR3 extends over 16 amino acids. The CDR3 DNA follows: TGTGCCAGCAGCTGGACCGTAGGACAGGGCGGAGAGACCCAGTACTTC. It is translated as CASSWTVGQGGETQYF.

For the CDR3, the DNA is TGTGCCAGCAGTCCCGACAGAGGCTACACCTTC. It translates to CASSPDRGYTF. The V gene is TRBV27, the J gene TRBJ1-2; D perhaps matches TRBD1 (5 bases). The V gene's germline CDR1 is MNHEY and CDR2 SMNVEV (reference sequence). Trimming left V 5 bases short and J 8 bases short, with 9 bases between. The CDR3 loop spans 11 amino acids.

The gene calls are TRBV3-1 (or the pseudogene TRBV3-2) and TRBJ2-2, with a weak D call TRBD1 (5 bases). CDR1 and CDR2 (germline): LGHDT, YNNKEL (reference sequence). Trimming shortened V by 4 bases and J by 0 bases, and 9 bases separated the two germline ends. The CDR3 sequence is 15 residues long. As DNA, the CDR3 is TGTGCCAGCAGCCGGCAAGGGGCGAACACCGGGGAGCTGTTTTTT. Its translation is CASSRQGANTGELFF.

The chain recombines TRBV18 with TRBJ2-3, with TRBD1 matching 7 bases. Looked up from germline, CDR1 is KGHSH and CDR2 is LQKENI. This CDR3 region has 15 residues. With V trimmed by 2 bases and J by 2 bases, 4 bases remained unmatched. The CDR3 reads CASSPFGTVTDTQYF. CDR3 nucleotide sequence: TGTGCCAGCTCACCATTCGGGACAGTCACAGATACGCAGTATTTT.

The chain joins TRBV3-1 (or the pseudogene TRBV3-2) to TRBJ2-7; D possibly corresponds to TRBD1 (6 bases). The V end was cut by 0 bases, the J end by 3 bases, with 9 bases between. This CDR3 has 14 amino acids. CDR1 and CDR2 from the germline V gene are LGHDT and YNNKEL (reference sequence). The CDR3 sequence is CASSQDSTGYEQYF. CDR3 in DNA: TGTGCCAGCAGCCAAGACTCGACAGGCTACGAGCAGTACTTC.

This clone was recorded only once. The rearrangement links TRBV19 to TRBJ1-2; TRBD1 might be the D (6 bases). The CDR3 spans 14 residues. CDR1 and CDR2 (germline): LNHDA, SQIVND (reference sequence). V was clipped by 5 bases and J by 1 base, with 11 bases between them. Here the CDR3 reads CASSGGQINYGYTF. DNA of the CDR3: TGTGCCAGTAGTGGAGGACAGATTAACTATGGCTACACCTTC.

This sequence joins TRBV24-1 and TRBJ2-3, with D perhaps matching TRBD2 (5 bases). This CDR3 spans 12 amino acids. Germline V gene lookup returns CDR1 KGHDR and CDR2 SFDVKD. Trimming left V 4 bases short and J 6 bases short, with 7 bases between. CDR3 residues: CATSEGSDTQYF. The DNA of the CDR3 is TGTGCCACCAGTGAAGGGAGTGATACGCAGTATTTT.

This sequence joins TRBV9 and TRBJ1-4, with a tentative D call TRBD1 (6 bases). The CDR3 is 15 residues long. The germline V and J ends were trimmed by 3 bases and 4 bases, with 13 bases remaining between them. CDR1 is SGDLS and CDR2 is YYNGEE in the germline V gene. CDR3 bases: TGTGCCAGCAGCGGACATGGACAGTATAATGAAAAACTGTTTTTT. Translated, it gives CASSGHGQYNEKLFF.

As DNA, the CDR3 is TGCAGCGTTGAAAGGATAGCGGGAGCCAATGAGCAGTTCTTC. Translating it yields CSVERIAGANEQFF. The genes are TRBV29-1 and TRBJ2-1; the match to TRBD2 covers 9 bases. J was trimmed by 6 bases and V by 2 bases; bases with no gene match: 5. This CDR3 has 14 amino acids. The germline CDR1 and CDR2 sequences are SQVTM and ANQGSEA.

The chain joins TRBV7-3 to TRBJ2-1; the D is unclear. The CDR3 spans 12 residues. V gave up 1 base and J gave up 7 bases, with 5 bases separating them. CDR1 and CDR2 (germline): SGHTA, FQGTGA. CDR3 in amino acids: CASSLIGNEQFF. CDR3 nucleotide sequence: TGTGCCAGCAGCTTAATCGGGAATGAGCAGTTCTTC.

This sequence joins TRBV12-3 or TRBV12-4 and TRBJ1-2; D is unclear. V lost 5 bases, J lost 8 bases, and 9 bases lay in between. CDR3 length: 11 amino acids. CDR3 sequence reads: CASSLGEGYTF. The CDR3 DNA is TGTGCCAGCAGTCTTGGGGAGGGCTACACCTTC.